The clone carrying this T cell receptor (beta chain) showed up just once. Original processing methods: Scientists estimated how many nucleated cells there were by amplifying reference gene primers. Measured with immunoSEQ multiplex PCR; TCRdb has only the in-frame clones, and not every one. V and J calls and clone size follow that table, whereas D and trimming were derived from the DNA. The table shows some 150,000 clones, with roughly 84% occurring only once. Germline CDR1 and CDR2: SEHNR and FQNEAQ (reference sequence). The V end was cut by 5 bases, the J end by 0 bases, with 11 bases between. The length of the CDR3 is 15 residues. The sample belongs to a study of blood T cell repertoires in COVID-19.

The sample taken for sequencing was peripheral blood. The V call is TRBV7-9, the J call TRBJ2-1, with D perhaps matching TRBD1 (5 bases). This receptor was identified in a man between 60 and 70 years old who had recovered from COVID-19. CDR3: CASSKTGISYNEQFF. The CDR3 DNA reads as TGTGCCAGCAGCAAAACAGGAATCTCCTACAATGAGCAGTTCTTC.